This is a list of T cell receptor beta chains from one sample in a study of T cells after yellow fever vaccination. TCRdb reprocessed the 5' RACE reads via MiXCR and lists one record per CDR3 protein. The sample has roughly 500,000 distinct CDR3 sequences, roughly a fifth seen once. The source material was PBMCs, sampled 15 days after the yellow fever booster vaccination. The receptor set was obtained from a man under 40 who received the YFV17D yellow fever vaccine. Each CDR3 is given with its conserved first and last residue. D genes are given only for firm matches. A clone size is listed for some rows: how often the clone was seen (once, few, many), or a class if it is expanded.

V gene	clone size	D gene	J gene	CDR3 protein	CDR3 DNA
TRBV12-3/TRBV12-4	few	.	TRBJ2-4	CASTRGENIQYF	TGTGCCAGCACCCGGGGAGAAAACATTCAGTACTTC
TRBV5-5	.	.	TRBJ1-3	CASSLESAESGNTIYF	TGTGCCAGCAGCTTGGAATCGGCGGAATCTGGAAACACCATATATTTT
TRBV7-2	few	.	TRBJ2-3	CASSYVGSTDTQYF	TGTGCCAGCAGCTATGTCGGGAGCACAGATACGCAGTATTTT
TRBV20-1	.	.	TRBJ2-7	CSASGRSIGYEQYF	TGCAGTGCTAGCGGGAGATCAATCGGGTACGAGCAGTACTTC
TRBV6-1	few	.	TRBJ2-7	CASSEGGGWVYEQYF	TGTGCCAGCAGTGAAGGAGGTGGGTGGGTCTACGAGCAGTACTTC
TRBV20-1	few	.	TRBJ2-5	CSARDRNQETQYF	TGCAGTGCTAGAGATCGCAACCAAGAGACCCAGTACTTC
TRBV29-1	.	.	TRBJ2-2	CSVDTSNTGELFF	TGCAGCGTTGATACTTCGAACACCGGGGAGCTGTTTTTT
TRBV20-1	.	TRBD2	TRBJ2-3	CSARGLAGVADTQYF	TGCAGTGCTAGAGGCCTAGCGGGAGTAGCAGATACGCAGTATTTT
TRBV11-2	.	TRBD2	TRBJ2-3	CASSLGTSGSDTDTQYF	TGTGCCAGCAGCCTCGGGACTAGCGGGAGCGACACAGATACGCAGTATTTT
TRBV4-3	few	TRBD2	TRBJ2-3	CASSQEVAGGPQDTQYF	TGCGCCAGCAGCCAAGAGGTGGCGGGAGGGCCTCAAGATACGCAGTATTTT
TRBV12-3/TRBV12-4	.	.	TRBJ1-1	CASSSSGARKAFF	TGTGCCAGCAGCTCCTCAGGGGCCCGGAAGGCTTTCTTT
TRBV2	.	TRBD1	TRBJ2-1	CASTDRGVKGGLNEQFF	TGTGCCAGCACCGACAGGGGTGTAAAGGGAGGTTTGAATGAGCAGTTCTTC